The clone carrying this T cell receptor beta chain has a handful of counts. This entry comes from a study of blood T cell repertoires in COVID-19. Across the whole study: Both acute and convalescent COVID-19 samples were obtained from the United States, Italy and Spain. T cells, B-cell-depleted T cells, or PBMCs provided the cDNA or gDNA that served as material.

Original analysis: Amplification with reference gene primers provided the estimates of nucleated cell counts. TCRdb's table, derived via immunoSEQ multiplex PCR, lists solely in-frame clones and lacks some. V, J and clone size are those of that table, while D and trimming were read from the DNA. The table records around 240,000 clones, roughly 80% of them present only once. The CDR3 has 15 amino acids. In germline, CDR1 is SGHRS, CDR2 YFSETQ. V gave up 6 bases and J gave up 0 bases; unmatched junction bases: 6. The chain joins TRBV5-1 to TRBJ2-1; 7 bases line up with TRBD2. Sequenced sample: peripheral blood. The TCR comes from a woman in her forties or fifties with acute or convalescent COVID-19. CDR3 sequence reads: CASTRTSASYNEQFF. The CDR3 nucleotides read TGCGCCAGCACCCGGACTAGTGCCTCCTACAATGAGCAGTTCTTC.